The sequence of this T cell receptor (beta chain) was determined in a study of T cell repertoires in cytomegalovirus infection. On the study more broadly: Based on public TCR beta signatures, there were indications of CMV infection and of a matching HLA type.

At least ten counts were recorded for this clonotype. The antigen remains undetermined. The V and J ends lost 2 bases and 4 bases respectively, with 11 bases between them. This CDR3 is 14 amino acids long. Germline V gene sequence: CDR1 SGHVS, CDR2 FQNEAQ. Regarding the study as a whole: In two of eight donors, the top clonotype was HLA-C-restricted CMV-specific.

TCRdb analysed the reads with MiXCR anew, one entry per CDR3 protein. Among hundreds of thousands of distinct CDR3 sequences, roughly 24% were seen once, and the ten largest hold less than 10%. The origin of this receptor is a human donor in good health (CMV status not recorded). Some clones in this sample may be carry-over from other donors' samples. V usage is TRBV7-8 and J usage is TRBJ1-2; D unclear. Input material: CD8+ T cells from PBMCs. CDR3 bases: TGTGCCAGCAGCTTACGGACGCAACGCTATGGCTACACCTTC. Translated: CASSLRTQRYGYTF. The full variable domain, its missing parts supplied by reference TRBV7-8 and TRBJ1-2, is GAGVSQSPRYKVAKRGQDVALRCDPISGHVSLFWYQQALGQGPEFLTYFQNEAQLDKSGLPSDRFFAERPEGSVSTLKIQRTQQEDSAVYLCASSLRTQRYGYTFGSGTRLTVV.